The entry below gives a single TCR beta chain sequence along with its context. The data are from a study of cytomegalovirus exposure and HLA in healthy donors. Vbeta (60) and Jbeta (13) primers were used in the PCR. Generated by immunoSEQ multiplex PCR, the TCRdb table keeps only in-frame clones and is missing some. The repertoire includes more than 100,000 clones, more than 60% of them detected once, and over 3.5% sits in the top ten. There are 15 residues in the CDR3. V lost 2 bases and J lost 8; bases outside the gene matches: 8. Per the germline V gene, CDR1 is SGHTA and CDR2 is FQGTGA. The origin of this receptor is a woman aged 40 to 49 in good health and CMV-seronegative. The chain combines TRBV7-3 with TRBJ2-1, with 8 bases identical to TRBD2. The sample consisted of PBMCs. In nucleotides, the CDR3 is TGTGCCAGCAGCTTAGCAAGCGGGAGTCAATATGAGCAGTTCTTC. This translates into CASSLASGSQYEQFF.